This T cell receptor (beta chain) was sequenced during a study of technical replicates of blood from a handful of donors. Assay: immunoSEQ multiplex PCR; the TCRdb copy retains only in-frame clones and omits some. The data contain about 68,000 clones, 95% to 98% of them singletons. The sequenced material came from T cells isolated from PBMCs. The source is a human donor in good health.

The CDR3 DNA is TGTGCCATCAGTCCCCCCGAGACTAGCGGAGACCCCTACGAGCAGTACTTC. Amino acid sequence: CAISPPETSGDPYEQYF. The rearrangement links TRBV10-3 to TRBJ2-7, with 9 positions matching TRBD2. The germline gives CDR1 ENHRY, CDR2 SYGVKD. This CDR3 is 17 amino acids long. Trimming removed 5 bases from V and 2 bases from J; junction bases left unmatched: 13.